This TCR beta chain stems from a study of blood T cells in healthy people across ages. The germline gives CDR1 LNHDA, CDR2 SQIVND (reference sequence). V was cut by 6 bases and J by 6 bases, with 21 bases left in between. CDR3 length: 16 amino acids. Alongside a J-beta primer mix, a sample-barcoded 5' primer served in a second PCR lasting 7 to 11 cycles. MiXCR, run by TCRdb on the 5' RACE reads, gives a single entry per CDR3 protein. The table lists about 1.1 million distinct CDR3 sequences, roughly two fifths of them singletons. With respect to this clonotype: The antigen remains unidentified.

Study observations and caveats: Higher naive T cell percentage went strongly together with higher TCR beta diversity. The donors' CMV status was not determined, possibly confounding changes in expanded clonotypes.

Sequencing was carried out using blood. The chain links TRBV19 to TRBJ2-1, with D maybe TRBD1 (6 bases). This sequence was found in a young man in good health. CDR3 region: CASSLPTGFRRNEQFF. CDR3 bases: TGTGCCAGTAGCCTCCCGACAGGTTTTCGACGCAATGAGCAGTTCTTC.